This T cell receptor beta chain stems from a study of blood T cell repertoires in COVID-19. Study in general: PBMCs, B-cell-depleted T cells, or T cells provided the cDNA or gDNA that made up the material.

This clone was found once. Profiling relied on immunoSEQ multiplex PCR, and the TCRdb table lists in-frame clones only, not all of them. This sample has hundreds of thousands of clones, with approximately 80% found just once. Germline CDR1 reads SGHVS; CDR2 reads FNYEAQ. V dropped 1 base and J dropped 1 base, with 17 bases sitting between them. There are 18 residues in the CDR3. This clonotype originated in a woman in her seventies with acute or convalescent COVID-19. Sequenced material: peripheral blood. This chain joins TRBV7-6 and TRBJ1-5, with D possibly being TRBD1 (5 bases). In DNA, the CDR3 is TGTGCCAGCAGCTTAGGGTCCAGGGCCCCGGAAAGCAATCAGCCCCAGCATTTT. Residues: CASSLGSRAPESNQPQHF.